Following are 32 T cell receptor beta chains from one sample sequenced in a study of blood T cells in healthy people across ages. Together with a sample-barcoded 5' primer, a J-beta primer mix was included in a second PCR lasting 7 to 11 cycles. TCRdb used MiXCR to reprocess the 5' RACE reads, holding one entry per CDR3 protein. The data hold 750,000 to 1,000,000 distinct CDR3 sequences, with about 29% observed a single time. Separately, the same data were catalogued under a study of T cells of mothers and their children.

The sequencing input was blood. The receptors come from a middle-aged woman in good health.

This clonotype has ten or more counts. The chain links TRBV4-3 to TRBJ2-1, with a possible D match to TRBD1 (11 bases). V lost 0 bases to trimming and J lost 8 bases, with 26 bases between them. Germline lookup yields CDR1 LGHNA and CDR2 YSLEER. CDR3 length equals 19 residues. This chain's CDR3 is CASSQEDRGRTSGHHEQFF. CDR3 nucleotides: TGCGCCAGCAGCCAAGAGGACAGGGGGCGGACTAGCGGTCATCATGAGCAGTTCTTC.

This clonotype showed up many times. The V gene is TRBV20-1, the J gene TRBJ1-2, with TRBD1 matching 9 bases. This CDR3 contains 13 residues. With 4 bases clipped from V and 6 bases from J, the junction kept 6 bases outside the gene matches. Germline CDR1 and CDR2: DFQATT and SNEGSKA (reference sequence). The CDR3, as DNA: TGCAGTGCTAAACCGGGACAGGGAGATGGCTACACCTTC. It yields the protein CSAKPGQGDGYTF.

As regards this clonotype: A much larger clone lies a single base off, so this may be a read error. Because it lacks the conserved phenylalanine or tryptophan at the end, this CDR3 is likely a read error. This chain links TRBV4-1 with TRBJ2-5, with 12 positions matching TRBD1. The trim removed 3 bases at V and 11 bases at J, leaving 7 bases unmatched. The CDR3 is 14 amino acids. The germline gives CDR1 MGHRA, CDR2 YSYEKL. The CDR3, as DNA: TGCGCCAGCAGCCACGGGACAGGGGGCTGGGAGCAGTACTGC. Its protein product is CASSHGTGGWEQYC.

As to this clonotype: One end of the junction is discordant with germline, which a read error may explain. This chain joins TRBV5-1 and TRBJ2-3; 7 bases line up with TRBD1. The germline gives CDR1 SGHRS, CDR2 YFSETQ. The CDR3 has 15 amino acids. The CDR3: CASSLQGTGTDTQYF. CDR3 bases: TGTGCCAGCAGCTTACAGGGGACGGGCACAGATACGCAGTATTTT.

Only a few counts were recorded for this clonotype. V usage is TRBV20-1 and J usage is TRBJ1-2; D is ambiguous. Deletions cut 5 bases from V and 7 bases from J, with 20 bases between. Per the germline V gene, CDR1 is DFQATT and CDR2 is SNEGSKA (reference sequence). The CDR3 is 14 residues long. CDR3 sequence: CSAHKDGVSRGYTF. CDR3 coding DNA: TGCAGTGCTCACAAAGACGGAGTTAGTCGTGGCTACACCTTC.

This chain joins TRBV29-1 and TRBJ2-2; 9 bases map to TRBD1. Unmatched junction bases numbered 7, after V lost 3 bases and J lost 5 bases. Germline values: CDR1 SQVTM, CDR2 ANQGSEA. CDR3 size: 15 residues. CDR3 in amino acids: CSVDGQGRNTGELFF. CDR3 DNA: TGCAGCGTTGATGGACAGGGGAGAAATACCGGGGAGCTGTTTTTT.

The V gene is TRBV28, the J gene TRBJ2-3; possibly TRBD1 for D (6 bases). Germline CDR1 reads MDHEN; CDR2 reads SYDVKM. V lost 3 bases, J lost 11 bases, and 18 bases lay in between. The CDR3 sequence is 14 residues long. The CDR3 nucleotides are TGTGCCAGCAGTTTCCCCTCGGCCAGGGGTGGGCAGTATTTT. Amino acids: CASSFPSARGGQYF. Variable domain in full (rest from reference TRBV28 and TRBJ2-3): DVKVTQSSRYLVKRTGEKVFLECVQDMDHENMFWYRQDPGLGLRLIYFSYDVKMKEKGDIPEGYSVSREKKERFSLILESASTNQTSMYLCASSFPSARGGQYFGPGTRLTVL.

This chain joins TRBV3-1 and TRBJ2-1, with D unresolved. The length of the CDR3 is 14 residues. Trimming removed 0 bases from V and 12 bases from J, with 15 bases in between. CDR1 is LGHDT and CDR2 is YNNKEL in the germline V gene (reference sequence). The CDR3 sequence is CASSQDARRDRQFF. CDR3 coding DNA: TGTGCCAGCAGCCAAGATGCTAGGCGAGATAGGCAGTTCTTC.

This clonotype has ten or more counts. The chain couples TRBV4-1 to TRBJ2-1; 9 bases agree with TRBD2. CDR3 size: 18 residues. V lost 0 bases, J lost 8 bases, and 14 bases stayed unmatched. Per the germline V gene, CDR1 is MGHRA and CDR2 is YSYEKL. CDR3 nucleotides: TGCGCCAGCAGCCAAGAAGCCCCCAGTAGCGGGGGCATCTATGAGCAGTTCTTC. It yields the protein CASSQEAPSSGGIYEQFF.

This clonotype was seen many times. The rearrangement joins TRBV27 to TRBJ2-7; weak D call: TRBD2 (6 bases). This CDR3 is built from 15 residues. Trimming cost V 3 bases and J 3 bases, with 15 bases left between them. CDR1 and CDR2 from the germline V gene are MNHEY and SMNVEV (reference sequence). CDR3 loop: CASSLFGGPIYEQYF. The CDR3 DNA reads as TGTGCCAGCAGTTTGTTTGGAGGGCCAATCTACGAGCAGTACTTC.

This clonotype was picked up a small number of times. CDR3 DNA sequence: TGCGCCAGCAGCCAAGTAGGAGACAACACCTTCACAGATACGCAGTATTTT. Amino acid sequence: CASSQVGDNTFTDTQYF. The chain couples TRBV4-3 to TRBJ2-3; D call uncertain. Germline CDR1 and CDR2: LGHNA and YSLEER. The CDR3 is 17 amino acids. V was trimmed by 1 base and J by 2 bases, leaving 16 bases between them.

This clonotype was detected many times. V usage is TRBV19 and J usage is TRBJ2-6, with 7 bases fitting TRBD1. This CDR3 has 16 amino acids. With V trimmed by 4 bases and J by 0 bases, 3 bases remained unmatched. The germline V gene encodes CDR1 LNHDA and CDR2 SQIVND (reference sequence). The CDR3 region is CASSTTGASGANVLTF. DNA for the CDR3: TGTGCCAGTAGTACCACAGGGGCCTCTGGGGCCAACGTCCTGACTTTC. The full variable domain, with the rest looked up from reference TRBV19 and TRBJ2-6, is DGGITQSPKYLFRKEGQNVTLSCEQNLNHDAMYWYRQDPGQGLRLIYYSQIVNDFQKGDIAEGYSVSREKKESFPLTVTSAQKNPTAFYLCASSTTGASGANVLTFGAGSRLTVL.

This chain's CDR3 is CASSQEAWGLGVTEAFF. CDR3 coding DNA: TGCGCCAGCAGCCAAGAGGCTTGGGGACTTGGAGTCACTGAAGCTTTCTTT. The chain joins TRBV4-1 to TRBJ1-1; TRBD1 might be the D (5 bases). CDR3 size: 17 residues. Trimming removed 0 bases from V and 4 bases from J, with 18 bases in between. CDR1 is MGHRA, CDR2 YSYEKL, per germline.

This clonotype was counted only a few times. The rearrangement links TRBV27 to TRBJ2-1; no firm D call. Germline-derived CDR1 and CDR2 are MNHEY and SMNVEV (reference sequence). The CDR3 extends over 13 amino acids. V gave up 2 bases and J gave up 10 bases, with 12 bases separating them. The CDR3 coding sequence is TGTGCCAGCAGTTTAACAGACCGAGCCGAGCAGTTCTTC. Translation gives CASSLTDRAEQFF.

This chain connects TRBV18 to TRBJ1-1, with a weak D call TRBD1 (6 bases). Germline lookup yields CDR1 KGHSH and CDR2 LQKENI. The CDR3 length is 14 residues. The V end lost 3 bases, the J end lost 5 bases, and 13 bases lay between the germline ends. The CDR3 sequence is CASSPLHRDTEAFF. Written as DNA, the CDR3 is TGTGCCAGCTCACCGCTCCACAGGGATACTGAAGCTTTCTTT.

The J gene is TRBJ1-2, the V gene TRBV2; 9 positions agree with TRBD1. The germline V gene encodes CDR1 SNHLY and CDR2 FYNNEI. The CDR3 runs 14 residues. The J segment lost 8 bases and the V segment lost 6 bases, leaving 10 bases of the junction unmatched. Here the CDR3 DNA reads TGTGCCAGCAGACTCCGGGACAGGGTACAGGGCTACACCTTC. This sequence encodes CASRLRDRVQGYTF.

V gene TRBV20-1 combines with J gene TRBJ2-2, with 8 bases lining up with TRBD2. The CDR3 consists of 19 residues. V was clipped by 0 bases and J by 6 bases; unmatched bases: 18. CDR1 is DFQATT and CDR2 is SNEGSKA in the germline V gene (reference sequence). CDR3 bases: TGCAGTGCTAGAGATCAAACGGGGGGGCCGACAAGAACTGCCGGGGAGCTGTTTTTT. This codes for CSARDQTGGPTRTAGELFF.

There are a few counts of this clonotype. The J gene is TRBJ2-3, the V gene TRBV7-9; 11 nucleotides agree with TRBD2. From germline, CDR1 is SEHNR and CDR2 FQNEAQ (reference sequence). Trimming at V came to 4 bases and at J to 2 bases, leaving 8 bases not matched to a gene. This CDR3 is built from 17 residues. The CDR3 loop is CASSSLAGGTITDTQYF. The CDR3 nucleotides are TGTGCCAGCAGCTCCTTAGCGGGGGGGACGATCACAGATACGCAGTATTTT.

This rearrangement joins TRBV4-1 to TRBJ2-1; 12 bases are shared with TRBD2. CDR3 length: 14 residues. Germline V lookup: CDR1 MGHRA, CDR2 YSYEKL. Trimming cost V 4 bases and J 12 bases; bases outside gene matches: 7. CDR3 residues: CASSLTSGGSRQFF. DNA of the CDR3: TGCGCCAGCAGCCTAACTAGCGGGGGGTCAAGGCAGTTCTTC.

This chain uses TRBV6-5 with TRBJ1-1; 11 bases align to TRBD1. Germline values: CDR1 MNHEY, CDR2 SVGAGI. The CDR3 spans 14 residues. V was pared by 2 bases and J by 5 bases, with 1 base of the junction left unmatched. The CDR3 loop is CASSYGQGATEAFF. CDR3 sequence (DNA): TGTGCCAGCAGTTACGGACAGGGGGCAACTGAAGCTTTCTTT.

J is TRBJ2-1 and V is TRBV24-1, with 8 bases fitting TRBD2. The J segment lost 0 bases and the V segment lost 2 bases, leaving 8 bases of the junction unmatched. This CDR3 is 18 amino acids long. The germline V gene encodes CDR1 KGHDR and CDR2 SFDVKD. The CDR3 DNA is TGTGCCACCAGTGATTCCTTCGGCGGGGGGAGCTCCTACAATGAGCAGTTCTTC. It is translated as CATSDSFGGGSSYNEQFF.

This clonotype was recorded at least ten times. This chain uses TRBV20-1 with TRBJ2-5; TRBD1 agrees at 7 bases. The germline V gene encodes CDR1 DFQATT and CDR2 SNEGSKA (reference sequence). After removal of 7 bases from V and 4 bases from J, the junction contained 6 bases not matched to a gene. The CDR3 length is 12 residues. The CDR3 loop reads CSVSRGTETQYF. The CDR3 nucleotides are TGCAGTGTAAGCAGGGGGACAGAGACCCAGTACTTC.

The gene calls are TRBV29-1 and TRBJ1-1; 8 bases match TRBD1. The germline V gene has CDR1 SQVTM and CDR2 ANQGSEA. The CDR3 consists of 15 residues. V gave up 2 bases and J gave up 5 bases; unmatched junction bases: 10. CDR3 bases: TGCAGCGTTGAATGGAGGACAGGGCGAAAAACTGAAGCTTTCTTT. This gives the protein CSVEWRTGRKTEAFF.

This clonotype showed up many times. This chain links TRBV28 with TRBJ2-7; TRBD1 agrees at 10 bases. This CDR3 comprises 16 residues. The germline gives CDR1 MDHEN, CDR2 SYDVKM. J was trimmed by 2 bases and V by 5 bases; bases with no gene match: 9. The CDR3 DNA reads as TGTGCCAGCAGTCTAATCCCCGGGACAGGGGCCTACGAGCAGTACTTC. Translated: CASSLIPGTGAYEQYF.

This clonotype was detected only a few times. This chain uses TRBV7-6 with TRBJ2-1; unclear D gene. The V gene lost 8 bases and the J gene lost 3 bases, with 17 bases spanning the gap. Per germline, CDR1 SGHVS and CDR2 FNYEAQ. This CDR3 region has 15 residues. For the CDR3, the DNA is TGTGCCAGCGGCCTAAGTCCGGATTTCTACAATGAGCAGTTCTTC. It yields the protein CASGLSPDFYNEQFF.

The genes are TRBV14 and TRBJ1-1; 9 bases line up with TRBD1. CDR3 length: 15 residues. Germline V lookup: CDR1 SGHDN, CDR2 FVKESK. V gave up 1 base and J gave up 5 bases; unmatched junction bases: 5. The CDR3: CASSQGGTGKTEAFF. In nucleotides, the CDR3 is TGTGCCAGCAGCCAAGGCGGGACAGGGAAGACTGAAGCTTTCTTT. Full variable domain (missing parts from reference TRBV14 and TRBJ1-1): EAGVTQFPSHSVIEKGQTVTLRCDPISGHDNLYWYRRVMGKEIKFLLHFVKESKQDESGMPNNRFLAERTGGTYSTLKVQPAELEDSGVYFCASSQGGTGKTEAFFGQGTRLTVV.

In the case of this clonotype: One end of the junction varies from germline; a read error may be responsible. The chain uses TRBV11-2 and TRBJ2-7; 10 bases match TRBD1. The CDR3 covers 16 residues. Germline lookup yields CDR1 SGHAT and CDR2 FQNNGV. In DNA, the CDR3 is TGTGCCGGCAGCTTAGGGGGGACAGGGGACACCTACGAGCAGTACTTC. Translation gives CAGSLGGTGDTYEQYF.

The chain is built from TRBV28 and TRBJ2-3, with 9 bases fitting TRBD1. J was trimmed by 2 bases and V by 6 bases; bases with no gene match: 9. Germline V gives CDR1 MDHEN, CDR2 SYDVKM. The CDR3 has 16 residues. The CDR3 here is CASRLTGGGVTDTQYF. The DNA for the CDR3 is TGTGCCAGCAGATTAACAGGGGGCGGTGTCACAGATACGCAGTATTTT.

CDR3: CASSSPSRLSNEKLFF. CDR3 coding DNA: TGTGCCAGCAGTTCCCCAAGTCGGTTATCTAATGAAAAACTGTTTTTT. The J gene is TRBJ1-4, the V gene TRBV28; the D is unclear. Trimming removed 4 bases from V and 3 bases from J, with 15 bases in between. The CDR3 totals 16 residues. Germline CDR1 MDHEN, CDR2 SYDVKM.

This clonotype was seen only a few times. The V gene is TRBV27, the J gene TRBJ2-7; 7 positions match TRBD2. The ends lost 2 bases at V and 2 bases at J; junction bases unmatched: 3. CDR1 MNHEY and CDR2 SMNVEV come from the germline V gene (reference sequence). CDR3 length: 14 amino acids. The CDR3 DNA reads TGTGCCAGCAGTTTACGGGACTACACCTACGAGCAGTACTTC. Encoded protein: CASSLRDYTYEQYF.

This clonotype was counted ten times or more. V is TRBV10-3 and J is TRBJ2-7; D is ambiguous. The CDR3 consists of 14 residues. With 4 bases removed from V and 3 bases from J, the gap between germline ends came to 13 bases. Germline loops: CDR1 ENHRY, CDR2 SYGVKD. The CDR3 loop is CAISGLGMDYEQYF. The CDR3 DNA reads as TGTGCCATCAGTGGCTTGGGGATGGACTACGAGCAGTACTTC.

This clonotype showed up many times. The chain combines TRBV6-1 with TRBJ2-7; 7 positions agree with TRBD1. The V and J ends lost 4 bases and 0 bases, in that order; junction bases with no gene match: 6. Per germline, CDR1 MNHNS and CDR2 SASEGT. This CDR3 has 15 residues. This CDR3 reads CASSGSGTASYEQYF. The CDR3, as DNA: TGTGCCAGCAGTGGTTCCGGGACAGCCTCCTACGAGCAGTACTTC.